The entry below gives a single TCR beta chain sequence along with its context. This receptor's antigen is unknown. It has no much larger one-base neighbor in the sample; base qualities were not kept. This entry is derived from a study of blood T cell repertoires in COVID-19 (dated by TCRdb to between 2020 and 2021). In terms of the full investigation: The collaborator samples originated in the United States, Italy and Spain and spanned the acute and convalescent phases of COVID-19. The material from the prospective study consisted of cDNA or gDNA derived from T cells, B-cell-depleted T cells, or PBMCs. Subjects who had been exposed to COVID-19, were actively infected with it, or had recovered from it provided the deeply sampled blood TCRbeta repertoires that made up the dataset. The repertoires were made available in a free public database intended to serve as a resource for research on the immune response to SARS-CoV-2. The samples were drawn from two sources: the first 160 participants of the ongoing ImmuneRACE study, and 950 to 1,500 subjects contributed by 6 global collaborators. Sample metadata almost always included a de-identified subject ID, COVID-19 status, age in years and sex. HLA class I and class II types, where available, came from metadata supplied by the sample provider rather than from assay-based typing. What the research found in general, with its limitations: The quantity of clinical and demographic metadata differed by source and by participant and was supplied without curation.

In the prospective study, participants were 18 to 89 years old, resided in 25 or so geographic areas of the United States, and were enrolled through a virtual design. To assign participants to cohorts, the prospective study relied on clinical history that participants themselves reported in a screening survey and a study questionnaire. For ImmuneRACE Cohort 3, a participant was defined as recovered based on two consecutive negative NP/OP PCR tests, clearance by a healthcare professional, or resolution of symptoms. Each participant in the prospective study had whole blood, serum and a nasopharyngeal or oropharyngeal swab collected by mobile phlebotomists. Over a roughly 2-month period, participants in the prospective study had the option of providing additional blood draws and questionnaires. Before DNA extraction, blood samples from the prospective study were shipped at room temperature or frozen.

TCRbeta CDR3 regions were amplified from genomic DNA using the immunoSEQ Assay, a bias-controlled multiplex PCR. From the authors' description of their analysis: Nucleated cell counts per sample were estimated from amplification of reference gene primers within the assay. Sequence reads were collapsed and filtered to measure the absolute abundance of every unique TCRbeta CDR3 rearrangement. For each sample, productive Simpson clonality was calculated as the square root of Simpson's diversity index across productive rearrangements. TCRdb limited this immuneACCESS table to in-frame rearrangements with V and J called. A share of clones is missing; checked studies link under half to unresolved V genes, and the rest is unexplained. V and J calls and clone size are given by that table; D and trimming were obtained from the DNA. Present in this sample are roughly 330,000 clones, more than 75% of which were seen just once. The leading ten clones occupy about 5.4% of the sample.

The sequencing sample was made of PBMCs or T cells enriched from blood (not recorded which). This TCR derives from a woman aged 25 to 39 who had recovered from COVID-19.

CDR3 protein: CASSQDPGGIPYF. In nucleotides, the sequence is TGCGCCAGCAGCCAAGATCCCGGGGGAATCCCGTACTTC. The chain links TRBV4-1 with TRBJ2-7, with a weak D call of TRBD2 (6 bases match). The CDR3 numbers 13 residues from cysteine through phenylalanine. CDR3 DNA only is kept here, 39 bases in frame from base 1. The V and J ends are trimmed by 0 bases and 12 bases, leaving 15 bases between them. CDR1 and CDR2 (MGHRA, YSYEKL) derive from the germline V gene.